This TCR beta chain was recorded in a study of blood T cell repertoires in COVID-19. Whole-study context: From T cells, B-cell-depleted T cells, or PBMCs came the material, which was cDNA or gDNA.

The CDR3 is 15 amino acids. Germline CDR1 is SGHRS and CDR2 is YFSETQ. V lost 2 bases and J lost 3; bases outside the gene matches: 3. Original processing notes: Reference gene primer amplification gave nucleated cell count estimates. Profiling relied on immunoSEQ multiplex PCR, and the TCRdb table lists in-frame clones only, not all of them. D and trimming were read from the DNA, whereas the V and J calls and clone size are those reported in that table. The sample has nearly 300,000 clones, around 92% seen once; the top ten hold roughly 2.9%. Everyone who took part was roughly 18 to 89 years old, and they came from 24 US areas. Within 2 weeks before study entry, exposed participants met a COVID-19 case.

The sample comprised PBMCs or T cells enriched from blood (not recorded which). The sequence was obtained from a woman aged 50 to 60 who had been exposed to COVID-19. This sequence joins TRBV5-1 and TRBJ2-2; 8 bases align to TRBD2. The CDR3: CASSFAGGHTGELFF. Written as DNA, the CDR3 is TGCGCCAGCAGCTTTGCGGGGGGCCACACCGGGGAGCTGTTTTTT.